The 17 T cell receptor beta chains in this list originate from one sample, sequenced in a study of CD8 T cells in Susac syndrome. With random hexamers, reverse transcription was performed on about 0.45 to 1 ug of RNA. TCRdb reprocessed the immunoSEQ multiplex PCR reads via MiXCR and lists one record per CDR3 protein. Of some 250,000 distinct CDR3 sequences detected, 90% to 97% appear once; the ten largest clones hold 0.08% to 0.11%. The sequencing sample was made of CD4+ T cells from PBMCs. All receptors derive from a human donor with Susac syndrome.

The gene calls are TRBV7-2 and TRBJ1-1, with 7 bases matching TRBD1. The CDR3 has 14 residues. With V trimmed by 5 bases and J by 11 bases, 14 bases remained unmatched. Germline CDR1 SGHTA, CDR2 FQGNSA. CDR3 sequence reads: CASSRGTEAGSAFF. The CDR3 nucleotides are TGTGCCAGCAGCCGGGGGACAGAGGCAGGTTCGGCTTTCTTT.

The V gene is TRBV5-4, the J gene TRBJ2-5, with TRBD2 matching over 8 bases. J gave up 4 bases and V 0 bases, and 5 bases lay outside the gene matches. Germline V CDR1 and CDR2: SGHNT, YYREEE (reference sequence). The CDR3 runs to 15 residues. CDR3 nucleotide sequence: TGTGCCAGCAGCTTGGAAGCGGGAGTGTTAGAGACCCAGTACTTC. Its protein is CASSLEAGVLETQYF. The complete variable domain, with remaining parts taken from reference TRBV5-4 and TRBJ2-5, reads ETGVTQSPTHLIKTRGQQVTLRCSSQSGHNTVSWYQQALGQGPQFIFQYYREEENGRGNFPPRFSGLQFPNYSSELNVNALELDDSALYLCASSLEAGVLETQYFGPGTRLLVL.

V is TRBV3-1 and J is TRBJ2-3, with unresolved D. The V and J ends lost 4 bases and 3 bases respectively, with 11 bases between them. This CDR3 contains 14 residues. Per germline, CDR1 LGHDT and CDR2 YNNKEL (reference sequence). The CDR3 nucleotides read TGTGCCAGCAGCCCCTTCTCCTTTACAGATACGCAGTATTTT. Its translation is CASSPFSFTDTQYF.

The genes are TRBV30 and TRBJ1-2; D is ambiguous. V gave up 0 bases and J gave up 8 bases, with 19 bases separating them. Per the germline V gene, CDR1 is GTSNPN and CDR2 is SVGIG (reference sequence). The CDR3 is 15 amino acids. CDR3 region: CAWSVRQDAVDGYTF. The CDR3 coding sequence is TGTGCCTGGAGTGTACGTCAGGACGCGGTCGACGGCTACACCTTC.

This sequence joins TRBV12-3 or TRBV12-4 and TRBJ2-2; no clear D. Trimming left V 2 bases short and J 6 bases short, with 13 bases between. This CDR3 region has 15 residues. The CDR3 protein is CASSLREVLAGELFF. In DNA, the CDR3 is TGTGCCAGCAGTTTAAGAGAAGTTCTCGCCGGGGAGCTGTTTTTT.

The chain links TRBV5-6 to TRBJ2-5; 10 positions agree with TRBD2. V was clipped by 2 bases and J by 7 bases; unmatched bases: 11. From germline, CDR1 is SGHDT and CDR2 YYEEEE. The CDR3 contains 16 residues. Here the CDR3 reads CASSFWSGRAHGTQYF. CDR3 DNA: TGTGCCAGCAGCTTTTGGAGCGGGAGGGCCCATGGGACCCAGTACTTC.

The chain uses TRBV14 and TRBJ2-3; D is ambiguous. The CDR3 runs 12 residues. Germline V CDR1 and CDR2: SGHDN, FVKESK. Trimming shortened V by 2 bases and J by 6 bases, and 6 bases separated the two germline ends. CDR3 residues: CASSQIQDTQYF. CDR3 coding DNA: TGTGCCAGCAGCCAAATACAGGATACGCAGTATTTT. Filled out from reference TRBV14 and TRBJ2-3, the complete variable domain reads EAGVTQFPSHSVIEKGQTVTLRCDPISGHDNLYWYRRVMGKEIKFLLHFVKESKQDESGMPNNRFLAERTGGTYSTLKVQPAELEDSGVYFCASSQIQDTQYFGPGTRLTVL.

In this sample, this clonotype turned up once. The chain employs TRBV5-1 and TRBJ1-5, with a possible D match to TRBD1 (5 bases). Germline CDR1 SGHRS, CDR2 YFSETQ. The CDR3 is made up of 15 amino acids. V lost 1 base, J lost 3 bases, and 11 bases lay in between. CDR3 amino acids: CASSLRGDLNQPQHF. The CDR3 nucleotides are TGCGCCAGCAGCTTGCGCGGGGACCTCAATCAGCCCCAGCATTTT. Filled out from reference TRBV5-1 and TRBJ1-5, the complete variable domain reads KAGVTQTPRYLIKTRGQQVTLSCSPISGHRSVSWYQQTPGQGLQFLFEYFSETQRNKGNFPGRFSGRQFSNSRSEMNVSTLELGDSALYLCASSLRGDLNQPQHFGDGTRLSIL.

V gene TRBV30 combines with J gene TRBJ2-1; D perhaps matches TRBD2 (5 bases). The V and J ends lost 5 bases and 6 bases respectively, with 17 bases between them. Germline values: CDR1 GTSNPN, CDR2 SVGIG (reference sequence). This CDR3 contains 14 residues. The CDR3 DNA sequence: TGTGCCTGGGGGCTTTGGCGGGCCACCAATGAGCAGTTCTTC. This translates into CAWGLWRATNEQFF. The complete variable domain, with remaining parts taken from reference TRBV30 and TRBJ2-1, reads SQTIHQWPATLVQPVGSPLSLECTVEGTSNPNLYWYRQAAGRGLQLLFYSVGIGQISSEVPQNLSASRPQDRQFILSSKKLLLSDSGFYLCAWGLWRATNEQFFGPGTRLTVL.

The chain recombines TRBV20-1 with TRBJ1-5; D unclear. CDR3 size: 14 residues. Trimming shortened V by 4 bases and J by 0 bases, and 10 bases separated the two germline ends. The V gene's germline CDR1 is DFQATT and CDR2 SNEGSKA (reference sequence). The DNA for the CDR3 is TGCAGTGCTACGGATAGATTTAGCAATCAGCCCCAGCATTTT. Amino acids: CSATDRFSNQPQHF.

The chain recombines TRBV11-2 with TRBJ2-6; either TRBD1 or TRBD2 may fit D (5 bases each). CDR1 is SGHAT and CDR2 is FQNNGV in the germline V gene. V lost 2 bases and J 1 base, leaving 6 bases between the germline ends. The CDR3 sequence is 15 residues long. CDR3 loop: CASSLWGSGANVLTF. The CDR3 nucleotides read TGTGCCAGCAGCTTATGGGGGTCTGGGGCCAACGTCCTGACTTTC.

The rearrangement links TRBV6-5 to TRBJ1-2, with D unclear. The CDR3 covers 13 residues. Germline loops: CDR1 MNHEY, CDR2 SVGAGI. Deletions cut 6 bases from V and 4 bases from J, with 12 bases between. The CDR3 protein is CASSRVGSYGYTF. CDR3 nucleotide sequence: TGTGCCAGCAGCCGAGTGGGGAGCTATGGCTACACCTTC.

V is TRBV30 and J is TRBJ2-1, with D tentatively TRBD1 or TRBD2 (5 bases each). V was trimmed by 2 bases and J by 6 bases, leaving 14 bases between them. Germline CDR1 GTSNPN, CDR2 SVGIG (reference sequence). This CDR3 region has 14 residues. CDR3 amino acids: CAWSNLVGTNEQFF. CDR3 DNA: TGTGCCTGGAGTAATTTAGTGGGGACCAATGAGCAGTTCTTC. The whole variable domain, filled in from reference TRBV30 and TRBJ2-1, reads SQTIHQWPATLVQPVGSPLSLECTVEGTSNPNLYWYRQAAGRGLQLLFYSVGIGQISSEVPQNLSASRPQDRQFILSSKKLLLSDSGFYLCAWSNLVGTNEQFFGPGTRLTVL.

The chain links TRBV20-1 to TRBJ1-5, with D tentatively TRBD1 (5 bases). Germline assignment: CDR1 DFQATT and CDR2 SNEGSKA (reference sequence). The CDR3 runs to 14 residues. V lost 3 bases and J lost 4, with 13 bases in between. The CDR3 DNA is TGCAGTGCTAGTCCAGGGCACCGTAATCAGCCCCAGCATTTT. Protein product: CSASPGHRNQPQHF.

The genes are TRBV27 and TRBJ1-5, with 7 bases fitting TRBD1. The CDR3 consists of 16 residues. V lost 5 bases, J lost 4 bases, and 11 bases stayed unmatched. From germline, CDR1 is MNHEY and CDR2 SMNVEV (reference sequence). The DNA for the CDR3 is TGTGCCAGCAGTCAAACCGTGACAGGGTCAAATCAGCCCCAGCATTTT. Its protein is CASSQTVTGSNQPQHF.

J is TRBJ2-3 and V is TRBV5-1; D perhaps matches TRBD1 (6 bases). V lost 2 bases to trimming and J lost 0 bases, with 7 bases between them. The length of the CDR3 is 14 residues. From germline, CDR1 is SGHRS and CDR2 YFSETQ. This CDR3 reads CASSFQGSTDTQYF. The CDR3, as DNA: TGCGCCAGCAGCTTCCAGGGGAGCACAGATACGCAGTATTTT.

The rearrangement uses TRBV5-1 and TRBJ2-1; D is possibly TRBD2 (6 bases). The CDR3 spans 13 residues. Germline CDR1 reads SGHRS; CDR2 reads YFSETQ. The V end was cut by 4 bases, the J end by 7 bases, with 12 bases between. The CDR3 loop reads CASSPGTSNEQFF. The CDR3 DNA follows: TGCGCCAGCAGCCCTGGGACTTCGAATGAGCAGTTCTTC.